These T cell receptor beta chains were read from a single sample in a study of cytomegalovirus exposure and HLA in healthy donors. Sequencing used immunoSEQ multiplex PCR; TCRdb keeps in-frame clones, though not all of them. In all, the sample yields approximately 52,000 clones. Sequenced: PBMCs. The receptors here all came from a woman aged 55-69 years in good health and CMV-seropositive. Both conserved end residues are trimmed from each CDR3. The D gene is left open where the match is weak.

v_call d_call cdr3_aa
TRBV4-1 TRBD1 ASSQDPTGAGDIQY
TRBV2 TRBD2 ASSLRTSGGTGELF
TRBV19 TRBD1 ASPRGQALPHGYT
TRBV29-1 TRBD1 SVEVTGVHEQY
TRBV25-1 - ASSEVVRVQGAF
TRBV29-1 - SVQISGMNTEAF
TRBV7-9 - ASSPVGRLDTEAF
TRBV13 - ASSFPGDPLPYGYT
TRBV15 TRBD1 ATSDTGGTEAF
TRBV6-5 - ASRRTGSSYNEQF
TRBV2 TRBD1 ASSSGTGYHEQY
TRBV7-9 - ASSFEGDTDTQY
TRBV11-2 TRBD2 ASSSPGLAGDEQY
TRBV7-2 - ASSLVEDQPQH
TRBV6-1 - ASSAEGGYYNEQF
TRBV19 TRBD1 ASSQGQAYTEAF
TRBV18 TRBD1 ASAGQGSYEQY
TRBV18 - ASSPTRGRGTVETQY
TRBV11-3 - ASSLRDPGGYT
TRBV7-9 TRBD1 ASSRDRGGTGELF
TRBV29-1 TRBD1 SVVGQVPDNEQF
TRBV5-4 - ASSLEQSSGNTIY
TRBV18 TRBD2 ASSGRESGANVLT
TRBV2 - ASTGGGRNQPQH
TRBV29-1 TRBD1 SVDAAWDRALDYT
TRBV7-8 TRBD2 ASSLGLAGGQYEQY
TRBV5-1 - ASRLTPTHTQY
TRBV18 - ASSPMHGEQPQH
TRBV4-1 TRBD1 ASSQPRGQIYEQY
TRBV7-8 TRBD1 ASSPRTGSTNEKLF
TRBV15 TRBD1 ATSKTGGLGQPQH
TRBV29-1 - SVRGREESTEAF
TRBV6-6 - ASFDGQGQNQPQH
TRBV6-5 TRBD1 ASSDRGTGAF
TRBV18 TRBD2 ASPVASGGHTDTQY
TRBV7-9 TRBD1 ASSLADRGSYEQY
TRBV29-1 TRBD1 SAQPATGTTEAF
TRBV4-3 - ASSQVGKGQQETQY
TRBV5-6 - ASSLAAGIPNTEAF
TRBV19 - ASSIAGPNYGYT
TRBV18 - ASSPPSNTGELF
TRBV5-1 TRBD1 ASRQTGEPTDTQY
TRBV5-6 TRBD1 ASSLGTGAMNEQY
TRBV28 TRBD1 ASIRQGLSYEQY
TRBV5-1 TRBD2 ASSATSGGPVSQY
TRBV28 TRBD1 ASSSSGTAGDGYT
TRBV18 - ASSPPRGGETQY
TRBV18 TRBD1 ASSPSNKGQGVQETQY
TRBV4-3 - ASSQDRGLGGATDNEQF
TRBV7-9 TRBD1 ASSFKGASATNEKLF
TRBV7-9 - ASSLNSPGGNQPQH
TRBV9 - ASSVGGDIRIYEQY
TRBV10-1 - ASSDRADTQY
TRBV19 - ASSIGVHYEQY
TRBV7-8 - ASSRTGVGEKLF
TRBV5-1 TRBD2 ASSLLPGRDEQF
TRBV6-1 TRBD1 ASSVLDRGLQPQH